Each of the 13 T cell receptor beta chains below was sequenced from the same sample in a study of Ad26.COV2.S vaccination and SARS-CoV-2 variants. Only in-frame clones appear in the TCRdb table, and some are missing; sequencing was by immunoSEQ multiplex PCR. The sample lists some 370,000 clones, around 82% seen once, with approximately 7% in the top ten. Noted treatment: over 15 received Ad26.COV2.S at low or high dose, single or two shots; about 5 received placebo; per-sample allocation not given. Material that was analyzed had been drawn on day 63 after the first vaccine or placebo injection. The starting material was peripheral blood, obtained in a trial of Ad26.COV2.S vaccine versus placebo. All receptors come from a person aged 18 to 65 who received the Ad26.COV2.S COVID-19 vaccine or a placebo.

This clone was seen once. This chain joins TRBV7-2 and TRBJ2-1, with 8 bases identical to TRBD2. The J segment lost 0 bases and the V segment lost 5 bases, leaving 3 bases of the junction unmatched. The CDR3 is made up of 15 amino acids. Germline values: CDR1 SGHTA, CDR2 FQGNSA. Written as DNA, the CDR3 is TGTGCCAGCAGCGCCGGGACTAGCTCCTACAATGAGCAGTTCTTC. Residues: CASSAGTSSYNEQFF.

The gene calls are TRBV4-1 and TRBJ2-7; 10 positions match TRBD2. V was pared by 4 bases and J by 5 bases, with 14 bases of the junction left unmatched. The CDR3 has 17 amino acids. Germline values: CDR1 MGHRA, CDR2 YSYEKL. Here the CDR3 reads CASSPSLPGLAKDEQYF. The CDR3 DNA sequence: TGCGCCAGCAGCCCATCTCTTCCGGGACTAGCGAAGGACGAGCAGTACTTC.

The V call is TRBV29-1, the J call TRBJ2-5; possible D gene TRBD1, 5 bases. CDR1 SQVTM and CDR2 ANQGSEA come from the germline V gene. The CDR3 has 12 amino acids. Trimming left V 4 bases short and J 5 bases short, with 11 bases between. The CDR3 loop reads CSVVGKGETQYF. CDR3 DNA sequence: TGCAGCGTTGTAGGCAAGGGGGAGACCCAGTACTTC. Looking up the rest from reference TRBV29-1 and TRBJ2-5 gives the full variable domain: SAVISQKPSRDICQRGTSLTIQCQVDSQVTMMFWYRQQPGQSLTLIATANQGSEATYESGFVIDKFPISRPNLTFSTLTVSNMSPEDSSIYLCSVVGKGETQYFGPGTRLLVL.

For the CDR3, the DNA is TGTGCCACCAGTGACCCTGTCCAGACCTCGGGTGAGCAGTACTTC. Translated, it gives CATSDPVQTSGEQYF. The J gene is TRBJ2-7, the V gene TRBV24-1; no reliable D call. Germline loops: CDR1 KGHDR, CDR2 SFDVKD. V dropped 4 bases and J dropped 7 bases, with 19 bases sitting between them. The CDR3 sequence is 15 residues long.

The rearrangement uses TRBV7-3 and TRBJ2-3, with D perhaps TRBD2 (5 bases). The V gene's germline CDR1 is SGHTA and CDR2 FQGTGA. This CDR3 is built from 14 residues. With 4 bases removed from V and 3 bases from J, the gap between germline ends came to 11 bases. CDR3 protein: CASSSAGWTDTQYF. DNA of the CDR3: TGTGCCAGCAGCTCCGCGGGTTGGACAGATACGCAGTATTTT.

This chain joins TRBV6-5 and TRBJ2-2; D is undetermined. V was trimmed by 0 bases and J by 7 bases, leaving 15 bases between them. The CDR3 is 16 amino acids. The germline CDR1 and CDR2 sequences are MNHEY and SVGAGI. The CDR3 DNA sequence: TGTGCCAGCAGTTACTCGAGACCCCTGTTCTACGGGGAGCTGTTTTTT. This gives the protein CASSYSRPLFYGELFF.

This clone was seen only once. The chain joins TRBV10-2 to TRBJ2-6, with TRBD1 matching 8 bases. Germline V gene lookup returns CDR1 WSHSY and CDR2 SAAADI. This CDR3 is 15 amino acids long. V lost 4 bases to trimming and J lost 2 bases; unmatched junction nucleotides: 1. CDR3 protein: CASSGTGTGANVLTF. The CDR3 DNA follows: TGCGCCAGCAGTGGGACAGGGACTGGGGCCAACGTCCTGACTTTC.

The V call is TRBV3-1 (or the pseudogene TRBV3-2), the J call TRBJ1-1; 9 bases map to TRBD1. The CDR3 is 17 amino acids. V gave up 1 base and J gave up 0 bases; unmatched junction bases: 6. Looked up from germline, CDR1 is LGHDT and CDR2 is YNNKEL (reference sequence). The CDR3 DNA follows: TGTGCCAGCAGCCAAGTTCCCGGGACAGGGCTGAACACTGAAGCTTTCTTT. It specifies CASSQVPGTGLNTEAFF.

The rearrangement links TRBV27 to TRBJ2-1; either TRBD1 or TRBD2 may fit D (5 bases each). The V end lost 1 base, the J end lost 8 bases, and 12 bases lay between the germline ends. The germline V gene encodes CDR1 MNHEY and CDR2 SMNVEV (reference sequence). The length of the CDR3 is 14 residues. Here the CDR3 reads CASSLWGGRDEQFF. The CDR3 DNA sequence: TGTGCCAGCAGTTTATGGGGCGGGCGGGATGAGCAGTTCTTC.

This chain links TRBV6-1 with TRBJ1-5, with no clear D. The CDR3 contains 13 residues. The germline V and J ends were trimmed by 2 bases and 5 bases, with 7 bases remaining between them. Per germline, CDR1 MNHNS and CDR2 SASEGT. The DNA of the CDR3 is TGTGCCAGCAGTGAACAGCCTTATCAGCCCCAGCATTTT. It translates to CASSEQPYQPQHF.

The CDR3 spells CASRPGANEKLFF. The DNA for the CDR3 is TGTGCCAGCAGACCAGGGGCTAATGAAAAACTGTTTTTT. V usage is TRBV7-8 and J usage is TRBJ1-4; D perhaps matches TRBD1 (6 bases). Trimming shortened V by 6 bases and J by 3 bases, and 8 bases separated the two germline ends. The CDR3 totals 13 residues. Germline CDR1 is SGHVS and CDR2 is FQNEAQ.

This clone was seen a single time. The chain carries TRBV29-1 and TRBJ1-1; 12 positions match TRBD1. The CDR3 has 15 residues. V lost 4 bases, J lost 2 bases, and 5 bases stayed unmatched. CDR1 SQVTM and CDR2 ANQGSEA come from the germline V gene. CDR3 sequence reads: CSVAGTGGGNTEAFF. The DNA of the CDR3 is TGCAGCGTTGCTGGGACAGGGGGCGGAAACACTGAAGCTTTCTTT.

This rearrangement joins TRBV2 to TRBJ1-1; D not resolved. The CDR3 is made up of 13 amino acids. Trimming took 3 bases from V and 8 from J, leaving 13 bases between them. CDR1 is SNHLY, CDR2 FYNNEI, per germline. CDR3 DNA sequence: TGTGCCAGCAGTGATGGCGGGCCCCAAGAAGCTTTCTTT. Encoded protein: CASSDGGPQEAFF.